This is a list of T cell receptor beta chains from one sample in a study of T cell repertoires in cytomegalovirus infection. Their specific antigens are unknown. A single record per CDR3 protein comes from TCRdb applying MiXCR to the reads. The table shows approximately 730,000 distinct CDR3 sequences, with 25% to 35% occurring only once. The sequencing used cultured CD8+ T cells from PBMCs, collected from culture after CMV antigen stimulation. These receptors came from a human donor in good health (CMV status not recorded). Some clones in this sample may be carry-over from other donors' samples. Each CDR3 is given with its conserved first and last residue. The D gene is left open where the match is weak. Expanded clones get a size class; other rows say once, few or many, or leave the size out.

j_gene: TRBJ2-1; v_gene: TRBV6-5; abundance: many; d_gene: -; CDR3aa: CASSYGNNEQFF; CDR3nt: TGTGCCAGCAGTTACGGGAACAATGAGCAGTTCTTC
j_gene: TRBJ1-4; v_gene: TRBV27; abundance: -; d_gene: -; CDR3aa: CASSFAGAENEKLFF; CDR3nt: TGTGCCAGCAGTTTTGCAGGGGCAGAGAATGAAAAACTGTTTTTT
j_gene: TRBJ1-5; v_gene: TRBV7-9; abundance: few; d_gene: -; CDR3aa: CASSGGPGKPQHF; CDR3nt: TGTGCCAGCTCGGGGGGGCCCGGGAAGCCCCAGCATTTT
j_gene: TRBJ1-1; v_gene: TRBV9; abundance: -; d_gene: -; CDR3aa: CASSADSSRQAFF; CDR3nt: TGTGCCAGCAGCGCCGACAGCTCTCGCCAAGCTTTCTTT
j_gene: TRBJ2-2; v_gene: TRBV25-1; abundance: -; d_gene: -; CDR3aa: CASSDAGTGELFF; CDR3nt: TGTGCCAGCAGTGATGCGGGCACCGGGGAGCTGTTTTTT
j_gene: TRBJ2-3; v_gene: TRBV6-6; abundance: few; d_gene: -; CDR3aa: CASSYQVTDTQYF; CDR3nt: TGTGCCAGCAGTTACCAGGTTACGGATACGCAGTATTTT
j_gene: TRBJ1-3; v_gene: TRBV4-1; abundance: few; d_gene: -; CDR3aa: CASSQTPDRYSGNTIYF; CDR3nt: TGTGCCAGCAGCCAAACCCCCGACAGGTACTCTGGAAACACCATATATTTT
j_gene: TRBJ2-1; v_gene: TRBV29-1; abundance: few; d_gene: -; CDR3aa: CSVEDWLMAMSDTGKQFF; CDR3nt: TGCAGCGTTGAAGATTGGCTGATGGCTATGAGCGACACTGGGAAGCAGTTCTTC
j_gene: TRBJ1-1; v_gene: TRBV5-1; abundance: -; d_gene: -; CDR3aa: CASGRHPENTEAFF; CDR3nt: TGCGCCAGCGGCAGACACCCGGAAAACACTGAAGCTTTCTTT
j_gene: TRBJ1-1; v_gene: TRBV6-1; abundance: few; d_gene: TRBD1; CDR3aa: CASSVHRGTEAFF; CDR3nt: TGTGCCAGCAGTGTCCACAGGGGGACTGAAGCTTTCTTT
j_gene: TRBJ2-4; v_gene: TRBV28; abundance: many; d_gene: -; CDR3aa: CASSRGGTDIQYF; CDR3nt: TGTGCCAGCAGCCGGGGTGGGACGGACATTCAGTACTTC
j_gene: TRBJ1-2; v_gene: TRBV18; abundance: few; d_gene: -; CDR3aa: CASSPPGDGYTF; CDR3nt: TGTGCCAGCTCACCACCGGGGGATGGCTACACCTTC
j_gene: TRBJ2-1; v_gene: TRBV20-1; abundance: -; d_gene: TRBD2; CDR3aa: CSAPTSGEEVF; CDR3nt: TGCAGTGCACCTACTAGCGGGGAGGAGGTCTTC